The 3 T cell receptor beta chains below come from one sample, sequenced in a study of blood T cell repertoires in COVID-19 (dated by TCRdb to about 2020). Libraries were built with the immunoSEQ multiplex PCR assay. Imported from immuneACCESS, the table was reduced by TCRdb to in-frame sequences with V and J called. These copies leave out some clones; in studies compared against another copy, an unresolved V gene accounts for under half, and the cause of the remainder is not known. A total of over 120,000 clones appear in this sample, approximately 80% of them only once. The ten largest clones represent more than 8.5% of the sample. Material: peripheral blood. The receptors stem from a man aged 55 to 70 with active or convalescent COVID-19.

This clone came up once. The chain carries TRBV6-5 and TRBJ2-4, with D unresolved. Germline CDR1 MNHEY, CDR2 SVGAGI. V was shortened by 8 bases and J by 1 base, with 15 bases between the two germline ends. CDR3 length: 15 residues. CDR3 sequence: CASSNSLFAKNIQYF. CDR3 DNA: TGTGCCAGCTCCAACAGCCTTTTCGCCAAAAACATTCAGTACTTC.

This clone was counted a few times. This rearrangement joins TRBV4-3 to TRBJ2-7, with D possibly being TRBD1 (7 bases). The CDR3 has 15 amino acids. Germline CDR1 reads LGHNA; CDR2 reads YSLEER. Between the trimmed V and J ends, which lost 3 bases and 9 bases, there was a span of 21 bases. The CDR3 reads CASSQTDRAPGGQYF. CDR3 coding DNA: TGCGCCAGCAGCCAGACAGACAGGGCCCCCGGGGGGCAGTACTTC.

CDR3: CASSLAGLAGDTQYF. CDR3 nucleotides: TGTGCCAGCAGCTTGGCGGGACTAGCGGGAGATACGCAGTATTTT. This sequence joins TRBV5-5 and TRBJ2-3, with 12 bases fitting TRBD2. The CDR3 runs 15 residues. Losses at the gene ends were 0 bases for V and 5 bases for J; bases not matched to a gene: 1. Germline values: CDR1 SGHKS, CDR2 YYEKEE (reference sequence).